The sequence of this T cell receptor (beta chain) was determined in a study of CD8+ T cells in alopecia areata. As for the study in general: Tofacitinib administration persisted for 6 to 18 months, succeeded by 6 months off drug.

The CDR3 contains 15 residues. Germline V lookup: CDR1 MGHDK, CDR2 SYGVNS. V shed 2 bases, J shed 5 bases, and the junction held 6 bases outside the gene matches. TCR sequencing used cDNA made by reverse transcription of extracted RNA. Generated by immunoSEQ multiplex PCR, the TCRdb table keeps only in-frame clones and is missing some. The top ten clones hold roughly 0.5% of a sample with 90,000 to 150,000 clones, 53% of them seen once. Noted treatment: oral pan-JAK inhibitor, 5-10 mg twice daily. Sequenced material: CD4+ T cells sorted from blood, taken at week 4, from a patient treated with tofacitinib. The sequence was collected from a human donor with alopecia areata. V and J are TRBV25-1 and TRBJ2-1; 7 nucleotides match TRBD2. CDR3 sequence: CASSEPGGSDNEQFF. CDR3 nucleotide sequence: TGTGCCAGCAGTGAACCGGGCGGGAGCGACAATGAGCAGTTCTTC.